These 12 T cell receptor beta chains originate from one sample sequenced in a study of T cell clonotyping in hematopoietic cell transplantation. Only in-frame clones appear in the TCRdb table, and some are missing; sequencing was by immunoSEQ multiplex PCR. The profile shows several thousand clones, more than 85% of them singletons. The time point denotes: recipient sample about 28 days before transplant, after cytoreduction. The sample here was peripheral blood mononuclear cells, taken before stem cell transplant. The receptors here all came from a woman in her sixties with acute myeloid leukemia. Some clones in this sample may be carry-over from other donors' samples.

This chain uses TRBV7-3 with TRBJ2-3; 7 nucleotides line up with TRBD1. J gave up 4 bases and V 2 bases, and 3 bases lay outside the gene matches. Per the germline V gene, CDR1 is SGHTA and CDR2 is FQGTGA. The CDR3 spans 14 residues. In DNA form, the CDR3 reads TGTGCCAGCAGCTTAGGGGACAGACCAGATACGCAGTATTTT. As protein: CASSLGDRPDTQYF.

The gene calls are TRBV29-1 and TRBJ2-1; TRBD1 aligns across 9 bases. Per the germline V gene, CDR1 is SQVTM and CDR2 is ANQGSEA. The CDR3 has 14 residues. The junction had 8 bases not matched to a gene; V was cut back by 3 bases and J by 8 bases. The chain's CDR3 is CSVDRQGGGDEQFF. The CDR3 coding sequence is TGCAGCGTTGACAGACAGGGGGGTGGTGATGAGCAGTTCTTC.

V is TRBV27 and J is TRBJ1-1; possibly TRBD1 for D (6 bases). The V and J ends lost 4 bases and 0 bases respectively, with 12 bases between them. Germline V CDR1 and CDR2: MNHEY, SMNVEV (reference sequence). The CDR3 has 15 amino acids. The CDR3 nucleotides are TGTGCCAGCAGTTGGGCACAGGGATTGAACACTGAAGCTTTCTTT. Its translation is CASSWAQGLNTEAFF.

This clone has only a few counts. V is TRBV7-9 and J is TRBJ1-1; TRBD1 agrees at 7 bases. J lost 8 bases, V lost 5 bases, and 2 bases had no gene match. Per germline, CDR1 SEHNR and CDR2 FQNEAQ (reference sequence). The CDR3 has 11 amino acids. As DNA, the CDR3 is TGTGCCAGCAGCCTGACAGGGGAAGCTTTCTTT. Amino acid sequence: CASSLTGEAFF.

The V gene is TRBV28, the J gene TRBJ1-2; D may be TRBD1 (5 bases). Trimming pared 5 bases from V and 3 bases from J, leaving 10 bases between. Per the germline V gene, CDR1 is MDHEN and CDR2 is SYDVKM. The CDR3 is 13 residues long. CDR3 bases: TGTGCCAGCAGTCCACCAGGGTACTATGGCTACACCTTC. It is translated as CASSPPGYYGYTF.

This clone was picked up one time. This chain uses TRBV19 with TRBJ2-5; D gene uncertain. Between the trimmed V and J ends, which lost 3 bases and 2 bases, there was a span of 4 bases. Germline loops: CDR1 LNHDA, CDR2 SQIVND (reference sequence). There are 12 residues in the CDR3. CDR3 amino acids: CASSIPQETQYF. As DNA, the CDR3 is TGTGCCAGTAGTATCCCTCAAGAGACCCAGTACTTC.

The DNA of the CDR3 is TGTGCCAGCAGCGATACAGGGGGCAATCAGCCCCAGCATTTT. Translated: CASSDTGGNQPQHF. The V gene is TRBV7-9, the J gene TRBJ1-5, with 7 bases lining up with TRBD1. Germline V gives CDR1 SEHNR, CDR2 FQNEAQ (reference sequence). The CDR3 contains 14 residues. The V gene end was trimmed by 5 bases and the J gene end by 2 bases; junction bases not matched to a gene: 3.

The genes are TRBV9 and TRBJ2-1; perhaps TRBD2 as D (5 bases). The CDR3 consists of 15 residues. Germline loops: CDR1 SGDLS, CDR2 YYNGEE. The V end was cut by 4 bases, the J end by 6 bases, with 17 bases between. CDR3 protein: CASSPRSGPFNEQFF. The DNA of the CDR3 is TGTGCCAGCAGCCCAAGGAGCGGACCTTTCAATGAGCAGTTCTTC.

Remarks on this clone: At one of its ends the junction is not consistent with the germline gene, which may arise from a read error. This rearrangement joins TRBV7-8 to TRBJ2-1; no reliable D call. Germline V gene sequence: CDR1 SGHVS, CDR2 FQNEAQ. This CDR3 region has 13 residues. The CDR3 nucleotides are TGTGCCAGCAGATTAGACGGCTACAATGAGCAGTTCTTC. Its translation is CASRLDGYNEQFF.

This clone was observed a few times. The chain links TRBV18 to TRBJ1-2, with 8 bases identical to TRBD1. The J segment lost 6 bases and the V segment lost 5 bases, leaving 5 bases of the junction unmatched. Germline V lookup: CDR1 KGHSH, CDR2 LQKENI. CDR3 size: 13 residues. The CDR3 region has the DNA TGTGCCAGCTCAAGGGAGACAGGGGATGGCTACACCTTC. It is translated as CASSRETGDGYTF.

The chain recombines TRBV11-2 with TRBJ2-7; the D gene is possibly TRBD1 (6 bases). CDR1 SGHAT and CDR2 FQNNGV come from the germline V gene. Deletions cut 3 bases from V and 0 bases from J, with 9 bases between. The length of the CDR3 is 14 residues. CDR3 sequence: CASSFGDNSYEQYF. CDR3 DNA: TGTGCCAGCAGCTTCGGGGACAACTCCTACGAGCAGTACTTC.

This sequence joins TRBV6-5 and TRBJ2-3; tentative D call: TRBD1 (5 bases). The germline V gene has CDR1 MNHEY and CDR2 SVGAGI. Trimming took off 6 bases at V and 4 bases at J, with 11 bases between the two ends. The CDR3 extends over 13 amino acids. CDR3 sequence (DNA): TGTGCCAGCAGACCCGCAGGGCCAGATACGCAGTATTTT. This gives the protein CASRPAGPDTQYF.